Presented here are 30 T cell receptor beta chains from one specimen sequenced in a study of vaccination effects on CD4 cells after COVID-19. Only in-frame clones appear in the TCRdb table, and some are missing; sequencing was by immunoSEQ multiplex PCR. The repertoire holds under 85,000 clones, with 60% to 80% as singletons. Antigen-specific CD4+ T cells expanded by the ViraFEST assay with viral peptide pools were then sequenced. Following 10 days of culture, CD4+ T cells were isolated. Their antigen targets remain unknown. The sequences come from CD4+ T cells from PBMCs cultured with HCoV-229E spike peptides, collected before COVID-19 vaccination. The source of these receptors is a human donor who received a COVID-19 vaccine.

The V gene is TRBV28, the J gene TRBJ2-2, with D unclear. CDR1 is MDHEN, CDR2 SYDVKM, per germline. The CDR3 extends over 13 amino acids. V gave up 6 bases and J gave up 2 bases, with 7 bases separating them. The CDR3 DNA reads TGTGCCAGCAGGCTGTTCAACACCGGGGAGCTGTTTTTT. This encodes CASRLFNTGELFF.

For the CDR3, the DNA is TGTGCCAGCAGCCCCGCCGGAGGGTCTAATGAAAAACTGTTTTTT. As protein: CASSPAGGSNEKLFF. The gene calls are TRBV27 and TRBJ1-4; D is uncertain. The V end was cut by 6 bases, the J end by 3 bases, with 14 bases between. Germline CDR1 is MNHEY and CDR2 is SMNVEV (reference sequence). CDR3 length: 15 residues.

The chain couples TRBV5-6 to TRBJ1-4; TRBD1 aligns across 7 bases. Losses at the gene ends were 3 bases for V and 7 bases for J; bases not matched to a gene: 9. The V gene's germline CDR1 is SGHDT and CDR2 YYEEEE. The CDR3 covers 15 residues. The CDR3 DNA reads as TGTGCCAGCAGCTCCTCAGGGGGATCGGGTGAAAAACTGTTTTTT. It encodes CASSSSGGSGEKLFF.

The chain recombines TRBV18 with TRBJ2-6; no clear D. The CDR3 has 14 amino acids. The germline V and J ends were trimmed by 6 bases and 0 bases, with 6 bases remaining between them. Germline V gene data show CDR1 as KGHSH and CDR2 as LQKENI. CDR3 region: CASSPNSGANVLTF. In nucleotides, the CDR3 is TGTGCCAGCTCCCCGAACTCTGGGGCCAACGTCCTGACTTTC.

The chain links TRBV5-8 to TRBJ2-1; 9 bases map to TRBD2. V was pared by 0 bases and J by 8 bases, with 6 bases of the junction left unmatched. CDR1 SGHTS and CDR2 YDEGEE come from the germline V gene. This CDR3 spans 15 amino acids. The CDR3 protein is CASSLEAGGGYEQFF. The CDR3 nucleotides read TGTGCCAGCAGCTTGGAGGCGGGAGGGGGCTATGAGCAGTTCTTC.

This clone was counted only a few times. For the CDR3, the DNA is TGCGCCAGCAGGCGACAGGGGAGCACAGATACGCAGTATTTT. Amino acid sequence: CASRRQGSTDTQYF. The V gene is TRBV5-1, the J gene TRBJ2-3; 8 nucleotides agree with TRBD1. V dropped 5 bases and J dropped 0; count of bases not matched to a gene: 2. CDR1 is SGHRS and CDR2 is YFSETQ in the germline V gene. CDR3 length: 14 amino acids.

CDR3 sequence (DNA): TGTGCCAGTAGTACAGGGACTAGCGGGGCAGATACGCAGTATTTT. It encodes CASSTGTSGADTQYF. J is TRBJ2-3 and V is TRBV19, with 13 bases aligning to TRBD2. With 4 bases clipped from V and 4 bases from J, the junction kept 2 bases outside the gene matches. The CDR3 has 15 amino acids. CDR1 and CDR2 (germline): LNHDA, SQIVND (reference sequence).

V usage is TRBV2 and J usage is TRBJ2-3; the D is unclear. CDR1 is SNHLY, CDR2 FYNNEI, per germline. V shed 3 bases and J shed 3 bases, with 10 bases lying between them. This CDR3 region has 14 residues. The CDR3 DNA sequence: TGTGCCAGCAGTGATCGCTGGGGAACAGATACGCAGTATTTT. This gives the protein CASSDRWGTDTQYF.

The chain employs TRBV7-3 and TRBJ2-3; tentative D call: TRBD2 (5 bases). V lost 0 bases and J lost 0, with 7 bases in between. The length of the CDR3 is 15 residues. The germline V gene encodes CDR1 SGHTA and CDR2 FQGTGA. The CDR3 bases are TGTGCCAGCAGCTTAACGACTATTAGCACAGATACGCAGTATTTT. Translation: CASSLTTISTDTQYF.

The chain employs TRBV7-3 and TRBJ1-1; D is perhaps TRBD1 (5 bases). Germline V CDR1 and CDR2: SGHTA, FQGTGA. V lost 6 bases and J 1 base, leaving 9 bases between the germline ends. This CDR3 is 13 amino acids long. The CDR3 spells CASSAGTNTEAFF. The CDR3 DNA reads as TGTGCCAGCAGTGCCGGGACGAACACTGAAGCTTTCTTT.

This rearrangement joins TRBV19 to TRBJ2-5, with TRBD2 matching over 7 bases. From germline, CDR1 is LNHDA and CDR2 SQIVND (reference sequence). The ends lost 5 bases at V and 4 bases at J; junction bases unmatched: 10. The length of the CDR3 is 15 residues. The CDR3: CASSGPPWEGETQYF. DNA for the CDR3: TGTGCCAGTAGTGGCCCACCTTGGGAGGGAGAGACCCAGTACTTC.

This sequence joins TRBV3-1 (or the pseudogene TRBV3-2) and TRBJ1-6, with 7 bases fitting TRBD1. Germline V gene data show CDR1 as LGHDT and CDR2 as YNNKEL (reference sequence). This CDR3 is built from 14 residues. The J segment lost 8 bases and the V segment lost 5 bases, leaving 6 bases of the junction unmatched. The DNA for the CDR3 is TGTGCCAGCAGCAATGGACAGGTAGATTCACCCCTCCACTTT. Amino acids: CASSNGQVDSPLHF.

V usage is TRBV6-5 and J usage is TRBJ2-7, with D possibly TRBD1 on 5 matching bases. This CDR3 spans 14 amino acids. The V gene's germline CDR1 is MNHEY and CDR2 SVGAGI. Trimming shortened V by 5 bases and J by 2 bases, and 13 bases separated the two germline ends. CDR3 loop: CASSPLAGTYEQYV. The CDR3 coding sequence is TGTGCCAGCAGTCCCCTGGCAGGGACCTACGAGCAGTACGTC.

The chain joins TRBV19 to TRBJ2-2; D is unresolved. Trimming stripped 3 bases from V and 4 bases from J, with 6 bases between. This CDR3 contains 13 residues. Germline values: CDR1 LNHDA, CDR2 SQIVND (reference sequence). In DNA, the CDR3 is TGTGCCAGTAGTATGAGAACCACCGGGGAGCTGTTTTTT. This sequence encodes CASSMRTTGELFF.

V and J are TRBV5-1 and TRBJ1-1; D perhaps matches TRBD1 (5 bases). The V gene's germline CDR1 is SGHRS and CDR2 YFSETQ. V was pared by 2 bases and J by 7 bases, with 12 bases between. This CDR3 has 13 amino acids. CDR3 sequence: CASSFGGPGEAFF. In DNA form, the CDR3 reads TGCGCCAGCAGCTTTGGGGGACCCGGTGAAGCTTTCTTT.

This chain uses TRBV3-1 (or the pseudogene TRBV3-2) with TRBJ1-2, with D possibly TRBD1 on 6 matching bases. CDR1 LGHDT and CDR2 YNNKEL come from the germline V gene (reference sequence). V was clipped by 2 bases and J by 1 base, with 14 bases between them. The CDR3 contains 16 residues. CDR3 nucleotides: TGTGCCAGCAGCCAAAGGGGGATGGGACGTAACTATGGCTACACCTTC. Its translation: CASSQRGMGRNYGYTF.

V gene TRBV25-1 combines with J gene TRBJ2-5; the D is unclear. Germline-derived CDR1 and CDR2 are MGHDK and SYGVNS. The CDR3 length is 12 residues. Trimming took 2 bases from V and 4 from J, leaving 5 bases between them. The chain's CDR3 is CASSENVETQYF. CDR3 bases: TGTGCCAGCAGTGAAAATGTAGAGACCCAGTACTTC. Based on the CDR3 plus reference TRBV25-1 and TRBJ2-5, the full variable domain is EADIYQTPRYLVIGTGKKITLECSQTMGHDKMYWYQQDPGMELHLIHYSYGVNSTEKGDLSSESTVSRIRTEHFPLTLESARPSHTSQYLCASSENVETQYFGPGTRLLVL.

The CDR3 sequence is CASTIDTTYNEQFF. In DNA, the CDR3 is TGTGCCAGCACGATCGACACTACCTACAATGAGCAGTTCTTC. The chain has TRBV21-1 and TRBJ2-1. TRBV21-1 is a listed pseudogene. The CDR3 sequence is 14 residues long.

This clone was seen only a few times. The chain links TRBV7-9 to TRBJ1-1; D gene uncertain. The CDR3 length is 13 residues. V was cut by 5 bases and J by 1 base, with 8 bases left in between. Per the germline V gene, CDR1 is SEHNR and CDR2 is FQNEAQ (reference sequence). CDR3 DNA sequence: TGTGCCAGCAGCCTCTATACGAACACTGAAGCTTTCTTT. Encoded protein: CASSLYTNTEAFF.

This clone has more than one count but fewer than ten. CDR3 nucleotide sequence: TGTGCCAGCAGTTACTCAGGTAGCACAGATACGCAGTATTTT. It encodes CASSYSGSTDTQYF. V and J are TRBV6-5 and TRBJ2-3, with D uncertain. The CDR3 is 14 residues long. The V end was cut by 0 bases, the J end by 0 bases, with 4 bases between. Germline loops: CDR1 MNHEY, CDR2 SVGAGI.

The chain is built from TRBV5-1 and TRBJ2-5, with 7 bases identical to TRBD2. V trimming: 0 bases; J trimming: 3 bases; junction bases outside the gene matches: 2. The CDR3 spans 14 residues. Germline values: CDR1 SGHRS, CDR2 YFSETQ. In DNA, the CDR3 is TGCGCCAGCAGCTTGGTTACTAGCGAAGAGACCCAGTACTTC. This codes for CASSLVTSEETQYF.

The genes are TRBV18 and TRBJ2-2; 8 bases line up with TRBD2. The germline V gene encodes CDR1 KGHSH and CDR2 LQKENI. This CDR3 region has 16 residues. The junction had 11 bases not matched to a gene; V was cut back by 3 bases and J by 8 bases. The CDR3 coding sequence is TGTGCCAGCTCACCTAGAACTGGACTAGCAGGAGGGGAGCTGTTTTTT. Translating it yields CASSPRTGLAGGELFF.

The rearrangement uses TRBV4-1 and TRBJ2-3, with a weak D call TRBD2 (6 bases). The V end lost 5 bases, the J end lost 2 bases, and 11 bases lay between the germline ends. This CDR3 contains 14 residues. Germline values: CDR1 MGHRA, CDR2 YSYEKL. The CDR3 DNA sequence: TGCGCCAGCAGCGGGCAGCGGGCCACAGATACGCAGTATTTT. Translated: CASSGQRATDTQYF.

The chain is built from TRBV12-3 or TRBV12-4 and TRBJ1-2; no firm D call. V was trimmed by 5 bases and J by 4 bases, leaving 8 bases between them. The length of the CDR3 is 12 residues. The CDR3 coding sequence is TGTGCCAGCAGTCCAGGTTCCTATGGCTACACCTTC. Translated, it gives CASSPGSYGYTF.

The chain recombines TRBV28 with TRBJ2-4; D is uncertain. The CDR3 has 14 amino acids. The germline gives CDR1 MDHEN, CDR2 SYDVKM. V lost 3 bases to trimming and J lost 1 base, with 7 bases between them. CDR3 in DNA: TGTGCCAGCAGTTTGGCGAGTGCCAAAAACATTCAGTACTTC. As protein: CASSLASAKNIQYF.

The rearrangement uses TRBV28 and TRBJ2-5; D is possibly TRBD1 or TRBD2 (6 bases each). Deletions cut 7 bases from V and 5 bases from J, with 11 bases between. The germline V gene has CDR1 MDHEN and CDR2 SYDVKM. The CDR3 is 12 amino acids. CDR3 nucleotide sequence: TGTGCCAGCACCTCCGGGGGCGAGACCCAGTACTTC. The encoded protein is CASTSGGETQYF.

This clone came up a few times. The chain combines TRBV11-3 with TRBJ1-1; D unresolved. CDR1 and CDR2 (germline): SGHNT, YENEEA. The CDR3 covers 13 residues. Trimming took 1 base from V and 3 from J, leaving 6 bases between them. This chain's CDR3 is CASSLGGDTEAFF. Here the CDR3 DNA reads TGTGCCAGCAGCTTAGGCGGGGACACTGAAGCTTTCTTT.

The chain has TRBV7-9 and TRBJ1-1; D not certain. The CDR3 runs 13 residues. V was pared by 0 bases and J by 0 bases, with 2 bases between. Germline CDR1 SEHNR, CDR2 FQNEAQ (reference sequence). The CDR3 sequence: CASSLALNTEAFF. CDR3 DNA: TGTGCCAGCAGCTTAGCTTTGAACACTGAAGCTTTCTTT.

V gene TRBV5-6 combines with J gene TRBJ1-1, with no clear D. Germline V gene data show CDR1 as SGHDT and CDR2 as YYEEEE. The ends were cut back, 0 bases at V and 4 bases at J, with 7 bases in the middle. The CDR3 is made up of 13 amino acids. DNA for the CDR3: TGTGCCAGCAGCTTGGGTGGGGTCACTGAAGCTTTCTTT. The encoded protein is CASSLGGVTEAFF.

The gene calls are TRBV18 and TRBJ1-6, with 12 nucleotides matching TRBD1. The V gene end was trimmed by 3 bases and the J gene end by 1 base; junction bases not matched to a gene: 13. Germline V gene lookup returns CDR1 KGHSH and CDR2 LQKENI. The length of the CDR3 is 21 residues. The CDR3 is CASSPLHGTGGAGSYNSPLHF. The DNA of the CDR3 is TGTGCCAGCTCACCGCTACACGGGACAGGGGGCGCGGGGTCCTATAATTCACCCCTCCACTTT.